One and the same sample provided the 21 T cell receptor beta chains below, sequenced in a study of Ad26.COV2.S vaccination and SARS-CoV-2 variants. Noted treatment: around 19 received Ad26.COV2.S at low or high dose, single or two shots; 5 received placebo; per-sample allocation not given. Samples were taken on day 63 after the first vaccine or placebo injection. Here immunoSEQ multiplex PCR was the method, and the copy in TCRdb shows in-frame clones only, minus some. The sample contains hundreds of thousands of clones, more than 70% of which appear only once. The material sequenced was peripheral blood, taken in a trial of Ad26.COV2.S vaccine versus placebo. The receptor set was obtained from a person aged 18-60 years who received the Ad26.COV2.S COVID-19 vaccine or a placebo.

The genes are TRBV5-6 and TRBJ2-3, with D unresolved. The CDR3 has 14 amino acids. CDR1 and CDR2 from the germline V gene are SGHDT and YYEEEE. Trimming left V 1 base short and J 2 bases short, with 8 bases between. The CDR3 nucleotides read TGTGCCAGCAGCTTGAGACTGTACACAGATACGCAGTATTTT. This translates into CASSLRLYTDTQYF.

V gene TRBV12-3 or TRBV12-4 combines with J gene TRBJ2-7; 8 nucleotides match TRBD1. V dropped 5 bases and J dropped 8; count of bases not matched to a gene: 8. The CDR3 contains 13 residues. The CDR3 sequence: CASSTGQVGKQYF. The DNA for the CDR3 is TGTGCCAGCAGTACGGGACAGGTGGGAAAGCAGTACTTC.

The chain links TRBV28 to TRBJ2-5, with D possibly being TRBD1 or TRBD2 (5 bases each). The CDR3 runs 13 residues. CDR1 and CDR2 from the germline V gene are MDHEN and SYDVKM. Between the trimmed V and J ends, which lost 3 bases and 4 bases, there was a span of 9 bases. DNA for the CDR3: TGTGCCAGCAGTTTCGGGACCATAGAGACCCAGTACTTC. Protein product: CASSFGTIETQYF.

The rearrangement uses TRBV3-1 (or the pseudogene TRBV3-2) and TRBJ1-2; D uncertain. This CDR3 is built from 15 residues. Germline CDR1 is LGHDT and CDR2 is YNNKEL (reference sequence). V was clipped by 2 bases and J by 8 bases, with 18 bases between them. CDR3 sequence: CASSQRELGRGGYTF. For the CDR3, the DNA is TGTGCCAGCAGCCAACGGGAGCTTGGGCGCGGGGGCTACACCTTC.

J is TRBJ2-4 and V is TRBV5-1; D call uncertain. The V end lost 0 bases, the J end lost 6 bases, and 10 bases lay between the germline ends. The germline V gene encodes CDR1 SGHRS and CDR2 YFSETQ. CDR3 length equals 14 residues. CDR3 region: CASSLDSRINIQYF. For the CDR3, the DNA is TGCGCCAGCAGCTTGGATAGCAGGATAAACATTCAGTACTTC.

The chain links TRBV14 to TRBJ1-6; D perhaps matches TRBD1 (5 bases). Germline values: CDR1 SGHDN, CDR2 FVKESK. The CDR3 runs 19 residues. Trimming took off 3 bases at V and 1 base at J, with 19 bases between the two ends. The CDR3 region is CASSHQGGSGASYNSPLHF. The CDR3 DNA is TGTGCCAGCAGCCATCAGGGCGGTTCAGGCGCATCCTATAATTCACCCCTCCACTTT.

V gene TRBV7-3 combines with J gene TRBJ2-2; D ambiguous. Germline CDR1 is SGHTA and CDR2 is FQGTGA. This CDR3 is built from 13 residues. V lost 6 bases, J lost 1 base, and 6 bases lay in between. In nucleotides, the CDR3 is TGTGCCAGCAGGACTGAGAACACCGGGGAGCTGTTTTTT. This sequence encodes CASRTENTGELFF.

The CDR3 loop is CASSPSGRYEQYF. The CDR3 DNA is TGCGCCAGCAGTCCTAGCGGGAGGTACGAGCAGTACTTC. This chain connects TRBV23-1 to TRBJ2-7; 11 nucleotides agree with TRBD2. TRBV23-1 is assigned to the ORF class and has an uncertain function. J was trimmed by 4 bases and V by 4 bases; bases with no gene match: 0. The CDR3 spans 13 residues.

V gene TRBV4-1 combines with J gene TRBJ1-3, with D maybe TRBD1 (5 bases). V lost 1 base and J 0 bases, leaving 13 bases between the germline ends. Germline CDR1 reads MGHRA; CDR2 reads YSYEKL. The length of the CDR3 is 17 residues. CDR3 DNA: TGCGCCAGCAGCCAAGTGGAGGGGATAAGCTCTGGAAACACCATATATTTT. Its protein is CASSQVEGISSGNTIYF.

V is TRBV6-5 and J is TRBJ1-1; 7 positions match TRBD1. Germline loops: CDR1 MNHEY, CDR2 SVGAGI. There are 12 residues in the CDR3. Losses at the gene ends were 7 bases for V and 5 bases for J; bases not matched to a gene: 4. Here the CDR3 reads CASIYRGTEAFF. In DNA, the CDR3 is TGTGCCAGCATCTACAGGGGAACTGAAGCTTTCTTT.

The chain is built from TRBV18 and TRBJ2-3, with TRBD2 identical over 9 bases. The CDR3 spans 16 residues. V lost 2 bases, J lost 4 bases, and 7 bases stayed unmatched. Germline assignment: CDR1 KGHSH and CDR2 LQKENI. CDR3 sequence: CASSPLAGELSDTQYF. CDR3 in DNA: TGTGCCAGCTCACCATTAGCGGGGGAGTTGTCAGATACGCAGTATTTT.

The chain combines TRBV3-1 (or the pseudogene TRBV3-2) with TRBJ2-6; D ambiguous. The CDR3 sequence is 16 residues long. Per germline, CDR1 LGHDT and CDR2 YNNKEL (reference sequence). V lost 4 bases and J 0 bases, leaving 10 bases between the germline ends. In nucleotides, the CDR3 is TGTGCCAGCAGCCCTGCCTTCGGCTCTGGGGCCAACGTCCTGACTTTC. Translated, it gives CASSPAFGSGANVLTF.

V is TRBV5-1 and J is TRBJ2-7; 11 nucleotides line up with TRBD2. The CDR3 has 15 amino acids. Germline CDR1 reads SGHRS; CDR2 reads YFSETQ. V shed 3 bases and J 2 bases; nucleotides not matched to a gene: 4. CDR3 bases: TGCGCCAGCAGCTCACGACTAGCGGGGACCTACGAGCAGTACTTC. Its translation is CASSSRLAGTYEQYF.

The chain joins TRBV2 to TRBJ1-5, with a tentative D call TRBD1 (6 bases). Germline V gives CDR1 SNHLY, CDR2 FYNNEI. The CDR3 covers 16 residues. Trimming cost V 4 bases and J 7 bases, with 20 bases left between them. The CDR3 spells CASSGTAGPQGQPQHF. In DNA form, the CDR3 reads TGTGCCAGCAGTGGGACGGCAGGCCCTCAGGGGCAGCCCCAGCATTTT.

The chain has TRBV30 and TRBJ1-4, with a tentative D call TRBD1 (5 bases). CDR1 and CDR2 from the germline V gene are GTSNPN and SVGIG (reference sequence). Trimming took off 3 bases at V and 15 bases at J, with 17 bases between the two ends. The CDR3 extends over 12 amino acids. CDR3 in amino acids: CAWSARGSYMFF. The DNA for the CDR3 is TGTGCCTGGAGCGCACGGGGCAGTTATATGTTTTTT.

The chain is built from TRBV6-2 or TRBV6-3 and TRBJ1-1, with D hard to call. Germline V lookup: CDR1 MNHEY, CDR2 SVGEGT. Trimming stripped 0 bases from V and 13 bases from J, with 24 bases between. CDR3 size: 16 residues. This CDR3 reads CASSYSNSGSPPQDFF. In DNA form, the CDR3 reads TGTGCCAGCAGTTACTCGAACTCTGGCAGCCCTCCTCAGGATTTCTTT.

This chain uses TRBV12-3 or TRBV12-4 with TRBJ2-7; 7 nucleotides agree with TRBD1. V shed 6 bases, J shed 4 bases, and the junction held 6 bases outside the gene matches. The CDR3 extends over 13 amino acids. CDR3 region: CASSPTGKYEQYF. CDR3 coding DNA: TGTGCCAGCAGCCCGACAGGGAAATACGAGCAGTACTTC.

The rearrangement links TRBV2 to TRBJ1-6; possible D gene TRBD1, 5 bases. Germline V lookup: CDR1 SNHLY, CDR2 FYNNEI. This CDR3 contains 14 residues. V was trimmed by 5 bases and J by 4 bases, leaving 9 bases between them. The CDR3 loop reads CASSLTEYNSPLHF. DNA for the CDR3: TGTGCCAGCAGTCTGACAGAGTATAATTCACCCCTCCACTTT.

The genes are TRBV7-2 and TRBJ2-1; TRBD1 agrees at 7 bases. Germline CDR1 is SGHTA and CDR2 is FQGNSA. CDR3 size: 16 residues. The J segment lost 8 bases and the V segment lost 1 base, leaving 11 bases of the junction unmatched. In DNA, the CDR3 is TGTGCCAGCAGCTTAGGACAGGGTGAGAGTTCCGATGAGCAGTTCTTC. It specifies CASSLGQGESSDEQFF.

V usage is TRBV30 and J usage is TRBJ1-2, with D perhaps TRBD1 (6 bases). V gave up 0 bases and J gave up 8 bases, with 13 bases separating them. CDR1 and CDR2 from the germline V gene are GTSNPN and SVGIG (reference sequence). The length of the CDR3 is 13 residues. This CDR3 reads CAWSVMGGGGYTF. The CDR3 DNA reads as TGTGCCTGGAGTGTAATGGGGGGCGGAGGCTACACCTTC.

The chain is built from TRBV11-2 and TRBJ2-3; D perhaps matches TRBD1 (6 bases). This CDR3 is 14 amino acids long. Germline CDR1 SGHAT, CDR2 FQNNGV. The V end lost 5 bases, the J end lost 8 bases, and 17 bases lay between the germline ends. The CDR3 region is CASSPVTGSGTQYF. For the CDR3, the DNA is TGTGCCAGCAGCCCCGTAACAGGGTCGGGTACGCAGTATTTT.